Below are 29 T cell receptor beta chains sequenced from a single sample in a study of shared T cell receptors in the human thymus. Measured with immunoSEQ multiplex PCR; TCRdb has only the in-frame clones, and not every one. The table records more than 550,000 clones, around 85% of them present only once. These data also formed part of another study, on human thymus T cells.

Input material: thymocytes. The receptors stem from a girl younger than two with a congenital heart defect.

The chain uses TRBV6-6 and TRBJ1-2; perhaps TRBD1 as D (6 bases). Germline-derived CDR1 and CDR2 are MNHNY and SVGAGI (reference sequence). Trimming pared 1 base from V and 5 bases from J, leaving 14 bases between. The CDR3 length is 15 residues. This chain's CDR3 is CASSYFSYRDYGYTF. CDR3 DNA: TGTGCCAGCAGTTACTTTTCCTACAGGGATTATGGCTACACCTTC.

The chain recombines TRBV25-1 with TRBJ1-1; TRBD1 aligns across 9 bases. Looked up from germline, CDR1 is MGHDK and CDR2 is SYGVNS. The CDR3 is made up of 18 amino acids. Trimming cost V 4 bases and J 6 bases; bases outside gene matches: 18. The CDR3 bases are TGTGCCAGCAGTGCTTCATGGGTGGACAGGGGCCGGGGGGCTGAAGCTTTCTTT. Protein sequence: CASSASWVDRGRGAEAFF.

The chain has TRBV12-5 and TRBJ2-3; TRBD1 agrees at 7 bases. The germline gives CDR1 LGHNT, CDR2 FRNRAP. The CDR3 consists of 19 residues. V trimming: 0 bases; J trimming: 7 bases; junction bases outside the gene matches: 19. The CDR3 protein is CASGLVTGTDKAGSNTQYF. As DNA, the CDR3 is TGTGCTAGTGGTTTGGTAACCGGGACAGATAAAGCAGGATCAAATACGCAGTATTTT.

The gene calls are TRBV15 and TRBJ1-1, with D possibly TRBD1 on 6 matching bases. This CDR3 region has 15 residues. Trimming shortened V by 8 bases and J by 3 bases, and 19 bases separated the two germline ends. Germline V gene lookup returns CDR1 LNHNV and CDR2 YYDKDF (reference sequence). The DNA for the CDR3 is TGTGCCACCCAACTAGACCGATCAGGGGACACTGAAGCTTTCTTT. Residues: CATQLDRSGDTEAFF.

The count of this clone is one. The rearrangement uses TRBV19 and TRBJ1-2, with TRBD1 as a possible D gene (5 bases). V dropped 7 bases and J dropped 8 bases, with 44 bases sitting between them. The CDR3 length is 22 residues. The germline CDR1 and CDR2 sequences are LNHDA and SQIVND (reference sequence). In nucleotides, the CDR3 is TGTGCCAGTACCTCACGCTCCGCGGATAGCCAAGCTGAGGTCCGGGACTTGGGGGGCTACACCTTC. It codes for CASTSRSADSQAEVRDLGGYTF.

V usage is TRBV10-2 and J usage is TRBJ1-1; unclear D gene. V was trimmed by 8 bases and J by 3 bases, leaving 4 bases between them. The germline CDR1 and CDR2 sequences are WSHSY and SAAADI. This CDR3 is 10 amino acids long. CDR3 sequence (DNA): TGCGCCAGCTCGGACACTGAAGCTTTCTTT. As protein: CASSDTEAFF.

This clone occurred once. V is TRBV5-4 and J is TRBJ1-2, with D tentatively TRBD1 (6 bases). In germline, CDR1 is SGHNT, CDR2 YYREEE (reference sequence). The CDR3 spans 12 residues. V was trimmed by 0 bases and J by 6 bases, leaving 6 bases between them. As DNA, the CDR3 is TGTGCCAGCAGCTTGGGGGGGCATGGCTACACCTTC. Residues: CASSLGGHGYTF.

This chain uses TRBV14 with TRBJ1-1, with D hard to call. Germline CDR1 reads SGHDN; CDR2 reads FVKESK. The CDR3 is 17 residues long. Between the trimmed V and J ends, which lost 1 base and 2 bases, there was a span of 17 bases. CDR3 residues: CASSQVRQVMENTEAFF. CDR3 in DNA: TGTGCCAGCAGCCAAGTTCGGCAGGTCATGGAAAACACTGAAGCTTTCTTT.

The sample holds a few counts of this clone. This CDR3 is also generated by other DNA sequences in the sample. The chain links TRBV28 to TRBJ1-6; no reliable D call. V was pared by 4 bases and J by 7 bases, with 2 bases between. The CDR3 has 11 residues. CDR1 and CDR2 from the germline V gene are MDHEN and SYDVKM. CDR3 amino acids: CASSSNSPLHF. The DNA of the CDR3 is TGTGCCAGCAGTTCGAATTCACCCCTCCACTTT.

CDR3 protein: CASSPTPSGNTIYF. The CDR3 DNA follows: TGTGCCAGCAGTCCGACACCTTCGGGAAACACCATATATTTT. The J gene is TRBJ1-3, the V gene TRBV11-2, with D hard to call. The CDR3 consists of 14 residues. CDR1 and CDR2 (germline): SGHAT, FQNNGV. Trimming removed 6 bases from V and 4 bases from J, with 13 bases in between.

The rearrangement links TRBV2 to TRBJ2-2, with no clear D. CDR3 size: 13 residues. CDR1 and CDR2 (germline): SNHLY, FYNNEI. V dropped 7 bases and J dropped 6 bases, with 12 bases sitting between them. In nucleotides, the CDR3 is TGTGCCAGCACACCCCCACTCCCCGGGGAGCTGTTTTTT. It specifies CASTPPLPGELFF.

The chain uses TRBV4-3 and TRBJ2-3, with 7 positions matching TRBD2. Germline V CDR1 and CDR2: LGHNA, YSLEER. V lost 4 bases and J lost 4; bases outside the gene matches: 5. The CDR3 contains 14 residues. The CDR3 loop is CASSPDGGADTQYF. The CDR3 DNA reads TGCGCCAGCAGCCCTGATGGGGGGGCAGATACGCAGTATTTT.

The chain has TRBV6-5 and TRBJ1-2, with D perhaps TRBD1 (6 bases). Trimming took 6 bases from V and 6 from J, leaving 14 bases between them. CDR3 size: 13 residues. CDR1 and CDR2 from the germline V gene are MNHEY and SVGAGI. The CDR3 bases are TGTGCCAGCAGACCCAGTCAGGGGCATGGCTACACCTTC. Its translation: CASRPSQGHGYTF.

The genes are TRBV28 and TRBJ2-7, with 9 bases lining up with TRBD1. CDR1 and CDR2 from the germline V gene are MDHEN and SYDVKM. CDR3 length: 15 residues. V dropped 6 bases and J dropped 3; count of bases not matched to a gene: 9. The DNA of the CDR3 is TGTGCCAGCAGCCCTACTGACAGGGGGGACTACGAGCAGTACTTC. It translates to CASSPTDRGDYEQYF.

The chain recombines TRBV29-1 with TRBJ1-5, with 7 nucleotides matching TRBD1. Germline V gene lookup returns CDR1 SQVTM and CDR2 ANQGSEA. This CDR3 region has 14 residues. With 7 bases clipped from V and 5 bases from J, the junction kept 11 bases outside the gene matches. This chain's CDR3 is CSALDDREDQPQHF. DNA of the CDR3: TGCAGCGCCCTAGACGACAGGGAGGATCAGCCCCAGCATTTT.

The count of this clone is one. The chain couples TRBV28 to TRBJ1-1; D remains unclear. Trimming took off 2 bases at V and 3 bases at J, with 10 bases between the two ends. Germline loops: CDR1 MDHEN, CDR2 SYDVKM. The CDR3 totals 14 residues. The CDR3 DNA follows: TGTGCCAGCAGTTTAATGGATCGGGACACTGAAGCTTTCTTT. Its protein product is CASSLMDRDTEAFF.

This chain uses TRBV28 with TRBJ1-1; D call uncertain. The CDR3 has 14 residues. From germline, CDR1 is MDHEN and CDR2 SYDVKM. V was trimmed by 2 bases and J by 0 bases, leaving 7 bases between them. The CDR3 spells CASSLSGLNTEAFF. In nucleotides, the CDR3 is TGTGCCAGCAGTTTAAGCGGGTTGAACACTGAAGCTTTCTTT.

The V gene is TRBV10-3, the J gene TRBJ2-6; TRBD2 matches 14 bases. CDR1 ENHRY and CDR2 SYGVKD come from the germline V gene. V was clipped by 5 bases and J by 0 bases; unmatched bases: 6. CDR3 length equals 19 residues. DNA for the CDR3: TGTGCCATCAGTCGGACTAGCGGGGGGAAGTACTCTGGGGCCAACGTCCTGACTTTC. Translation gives CAISRTSGGKYSGANVLTF.

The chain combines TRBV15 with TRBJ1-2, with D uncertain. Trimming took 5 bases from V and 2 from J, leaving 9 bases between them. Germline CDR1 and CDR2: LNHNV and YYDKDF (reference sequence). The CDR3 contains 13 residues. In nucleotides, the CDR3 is TGTGCCACCAGCCCCCACTCCAACTATGGCTACACCTTC. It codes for CATSPHSNYGYTF.

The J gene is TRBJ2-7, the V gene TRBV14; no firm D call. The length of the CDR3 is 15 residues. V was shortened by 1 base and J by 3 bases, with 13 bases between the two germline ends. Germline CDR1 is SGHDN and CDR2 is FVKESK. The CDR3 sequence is CASSQGVGLVYEQYF. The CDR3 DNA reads TGTGCCAGCAGCCAAGGGGTAGGTCTAGTCTACGAGCAGTACTTC.

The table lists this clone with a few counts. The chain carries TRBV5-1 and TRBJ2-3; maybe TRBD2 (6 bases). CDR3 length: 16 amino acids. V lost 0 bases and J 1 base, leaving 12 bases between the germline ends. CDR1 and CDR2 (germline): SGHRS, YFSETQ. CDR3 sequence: CASSLVLGGRTDTQYF. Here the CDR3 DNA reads TGCGCCAGCAGCTTGGTATTGGGGGGTCGCACAGATACGCAGTATTTT.

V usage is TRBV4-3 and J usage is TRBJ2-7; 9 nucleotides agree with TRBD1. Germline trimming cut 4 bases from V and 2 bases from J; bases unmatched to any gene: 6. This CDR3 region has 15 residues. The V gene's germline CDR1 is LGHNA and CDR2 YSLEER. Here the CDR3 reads CASSPSGTGTYEQYF. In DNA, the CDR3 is TGCGCCAGCAGCCCGTCGGGGACAGGGACCTACGAGCAGTACTTC.

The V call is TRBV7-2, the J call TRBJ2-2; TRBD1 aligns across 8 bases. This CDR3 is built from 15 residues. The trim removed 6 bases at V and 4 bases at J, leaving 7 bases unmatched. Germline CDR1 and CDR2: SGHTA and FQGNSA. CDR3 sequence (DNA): TGTGCCAGCAGTATATACGGACAGGGCACCGGGGAGCTGTTTTTT. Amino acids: CASSIYGQGTGELFF.

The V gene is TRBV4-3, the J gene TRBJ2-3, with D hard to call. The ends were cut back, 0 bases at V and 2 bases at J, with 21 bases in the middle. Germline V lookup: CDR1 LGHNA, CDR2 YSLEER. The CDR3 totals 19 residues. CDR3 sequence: CASSQESAHGYEATDTQYF. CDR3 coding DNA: TGCGCCAGCAGCCAAGAGTCTGCTCACGGTTATGAGGCCACAGATACGCAGTATTTT.

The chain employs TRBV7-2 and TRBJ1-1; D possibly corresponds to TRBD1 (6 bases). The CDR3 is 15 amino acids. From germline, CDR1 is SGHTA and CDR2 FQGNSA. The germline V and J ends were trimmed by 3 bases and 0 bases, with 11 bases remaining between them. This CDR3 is CASSFSDRMNTEAFF. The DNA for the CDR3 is TGTGCCAGCAGCTTTTCCGACAGGATGAACACTGAAGCTTTCTTT.

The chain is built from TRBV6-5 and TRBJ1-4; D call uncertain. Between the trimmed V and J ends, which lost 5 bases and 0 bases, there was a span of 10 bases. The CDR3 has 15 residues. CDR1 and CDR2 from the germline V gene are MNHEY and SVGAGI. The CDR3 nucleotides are TGTGCCAGCAGTCCTCACATTGCAACTAATGAAAAACTGTTTTTT. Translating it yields CASSPHIATNEKLFF.

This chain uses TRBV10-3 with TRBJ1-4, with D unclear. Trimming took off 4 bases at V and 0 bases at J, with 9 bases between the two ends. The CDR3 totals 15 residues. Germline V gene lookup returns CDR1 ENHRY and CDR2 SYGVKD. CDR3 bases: TGTGCCATCAGTGGAGGTGAAGCAACTAATGAAAAACTGTTTTTT. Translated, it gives CAISGGEATNEKLFF.

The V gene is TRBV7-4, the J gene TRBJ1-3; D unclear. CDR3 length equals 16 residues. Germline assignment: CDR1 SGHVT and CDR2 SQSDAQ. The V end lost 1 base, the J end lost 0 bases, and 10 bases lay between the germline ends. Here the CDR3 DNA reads TGTGCCAGCAGCTTAGGTGACTGCCTCTCTGGAAACACCATATATTTT. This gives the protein CASSLGDCLSGNTIYF.

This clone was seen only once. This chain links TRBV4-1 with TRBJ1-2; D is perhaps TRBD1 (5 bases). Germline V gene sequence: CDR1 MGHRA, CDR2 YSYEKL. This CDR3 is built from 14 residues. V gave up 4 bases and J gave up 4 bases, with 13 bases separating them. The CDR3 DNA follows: TGCGCCAGCAGCCTCTGGACGGGACTCTATGGCTACACCTTC. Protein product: CASSLWTGLYGYTF.